Here is one T cell receptor (beta chain) with its context. Its matching antigen is unknown. PCR primers comprised 60 Vbeta and 13 Jbeta primers. Assay used: immunoSEQ multiplex PCR; TCRdb lists only in-frame clones, some missing. The sample has 110,000 or so clones, roughly 70% seen once. The data were obtained in a study of cytomegalovirus exposure and HLA in healthy donors. The study's findings and limits: In vitro work confirmed that a few CMV-associated chains recognize CMV antigens. Accounts indicate the classifier identified cytomegalovirus status with strong specificity and sensitivity. Across HLA loci, a later analysis found differing TCR association rates, with DRB1 most and HLA-C fewest. Data from an earlier analysis indicated that most TCR beta V segments were productive either about 87% or about 30% of the time.

The TCR sequence derives from a man between 18 and 35 years old in good health and CMV-seropositive. What was sequenced was PBMCs.

CDR3 in amino acids: CASSLNSRQGRETQYF. CDR3 nucleotide sequence: TGCGCCAGCAGCTTAAACTCCCGACAGGGTCGAGAGACCCAGTACTTC. V gene TRBV5-1 combines with J gene TRBJ2-5; the match to TRBD1 covers 7 bases. The germline V gene has CDR1 SGHRS and CDR2 YFSETQ. The trim removed 2 bases at V and 4 bases at J, leaving 11 bases unmatched. The length of the CDR3 is 16 residues. The full variable domain, in which reference TRBV5-1 and TRBJ2-5 provide the parts outside the CDR3, is KAGVTQTPRYLIKTRGQQVTLSCSPISGHRSVSWYQQTPGQGLQFLFEYFSETQRNKGNFPGRFSGRQFSNSRSEMNVSTLELGDSALYLCASSLNSRQGRETQYFGPGTRLLVL.